This T cell receptor beta chain was documented in a study of T cells in Graves' hyperthyroidism and ophthalmopathy. Patients aged 18 to 65 with hyperthyroidism were newly diagnosed, with duration under 2 months. Each diagnosis drew on symptoms, thyroxine, TRAb, thyroid ultrasound and orbital computed tomography findings. Overall study findings and caveats: Among thyroid clonotypes expanded above 0.001, most also appeared in blood.

TCR beta CDR3 region amplification was performed from RNA transcripts. Carried out on the TCR CDR3, a first-round RT-PCR used the HTBI primer set. TCRdb reanalysed the multiplex PCR reads using MiXCR and keeps one entry per CDR3 protein. The sample has over 200,000 distinct CDR3 sequences, roughly 18% seen once. Germline lookup yields CDR1 MNHNS and CDR2 SASEGT. The CDR3 length is 12 residues. The V end lost 6 bases, the J end lost 1 base, and 7 bases lay between the germline ends. To note about this clonotype: No antigen is known for it.

This TCR derives from a man aged 35 to 55 with Graves' hyperthyroidism. The sequencing sample was made of blood. The V and J genes are TRBV6-1 and TRBJ2-7; unclear D gene. CDR3 in DNA: TGTGCCAGCAGCGACGTATCCTACGAGCAGTACTTC. Residues: CASSDVSYEQYF.